Below, 27 T cell receptor beta chains from the same sample are listed, as sequenced in a study of T cell repertoires in cytomegalovirus infection. Their cognate antigens are unknown. TCRdb recomputed calls from the reads with MiXCR, one row per CDR3 protein. Seen here are some 940,000 distinct CDR3 sequences, less than 40% observed once, and the top ten hold around an eighth. The sample in question was cultured CD8+ T cells from PBMCs, obtained from culture after CMV antigen stimulation. The receptors stem from a human donor in good health (CMV status not recorded). Some clones in this sample may be carry-over from other donors' samples.

This clonotype was found many times. V usage is TRBV4-1 and J usage is TRBJ2-7, with 9 bases fitting TRBD1. After removal of 3 bases from V and 5 bases from J, the junction contained 8 bases not matched to a gene. Per germline, CDR1 MGHRA and CDR2 YSYEKL. This CDR3 contains 15 residues. DNA for the CDR3: TGCGCCAGCAGCCACCCGGGACAGGGTGAAAACGAGCAGTACTTC. This codes for CASSHPGQGENEQYF.

This clonotype was counted a few times. This sequence joins TRBV5-6 and TRBJ1-1; TRBD1 might be the D (6 bases). Germline values: CDR1 SGHDT, CDR2 YYEEEE. V shed 0 bases and J shed 4 bases, with 13 bases lying between them. The CDR3 sequence is 15 residues long. The CDR3 region is CASSLAQGRVTEAFF. CDR3 coding DNA: TGTGCCAGCAGCTTGGCGCAGGGGCGCGTCACTGAAGCTTTCTTT.

The chain combines TRBV28 with TRBJ1-2; possibly TRBD1 for D (6 bases). CDR1 is MDHEN and CDR2 is SYDVKM in the germline V gene. Trimming pared 10 bases from V and 5 bases from J, leaving 17 bases between. This CDR3 spans 13 amino acids. The CDR3, as DNA: TGTGCCAACAGCTCCGGGACATATTATGGCTACACCTTC. It yields the protein CANSSGTYYGYTF.

The chain links TRBV19 to TRBJ2-1; 11 bases fit TRBD2. The length of the CDR3 is 16 residues. V lost 4 bases to trimming and J lost 8 bases; unmatched junction nucleotides: 10. CDR1 LNHDA and CDR2 SQIVND come from the germline V gene (reference sequence). DNA of the CDR3: TGTGCCAGTAGTACTTCCTTAGCGGGGGGGTCGTATGAGCAGTTCTTC. Residues: CASSTSLAGGSYEQFF.

This clonotype was picked up a small number of times. The chain uses TRBV19 and TRBJ2-1; the match to TRBD2 covers 13 bases. The CDR3 covers 17 residues. Trimming removed 5 bases from V and 7 bases from J; junction bases left unmatched: 11. The V gene's germline CDR1 is LNHDA and CDR2 SQIVND (reference sequence). The DNA for the CDR3 is TGTGCCAGTAGTCCTCGACTAGCGGGGGGCCATCATAATGAGCAGTTCTTC. As protein: CASSPRLAGGHHNEQFF.

The chain joins TRBV29-1 to TRBJ2-1, with 7 bases that match TRBD1. Germline assignment: CDR1 SQVTM and CDR2 ANQGSEA. CDR3 length: 15 residues. Losses at the gene ends were 2 bases for V and 0 bases for J; bases not matched to a gene: 4. The DNA of the CDR3 is TGCAGCGTTGAATTGACAGGGAGCTCCTACAATGAGCAGTTCTTC. Encoded protein: CSVELTGSSYNEQFF.

This clonotype was recorded many times. This sequence joins TRBV7-6 and TRBJ2-3; the D call may be TRBD1 or TRBD2 (5 bases each). The V gene's germline CDR1 is SGHVS and CDR2 FNYEAQ. CDR3 length: 14 amino acids. Deletions cut 0 bases from V and 3 bases from J, with 7 bases between. The CDR3, as DNA: TGTGCCAGCAGCTTAGCGGGGGAGACAGATACGCAGTATTTT. It yields the protein CASSLAGETDTQYF.

This clonotype was detected ten times or more. This rearrangement joins TRBV7-2 to TRBJ2-2; D is possibly TRBD1 or TRBD2 (5 bases each). The V gene lost 2 bases and the J gene lost 7 bases, with 11 bases spanning the gap. The CDR3 totals 14 residues. Germline CDR1 reads SGHTA; CDR2 reads FQGNSA. CDR3 in DNA: TGTGCCAGCAGCTTAAACGGGGCTGACGGGGAGCTGTTTTTT. This encodes CASSLNGADGELFF.

This clonotype was detected many times. The rearrangement joins TRBV7-8 to TRBJ1-6, with D maybe TRBD1 (6 bases). CDR3 length: 16 residues. Between the trimmed V and J ends, which lost 5 bases and 8 bases, there was a span of 19 bases. Germline CDR1 and CDR2: SGHVS and FQNEAQ. CDR3 DNA: TGTGCCAGCAGCCACGATAAACAGGGAAGGGATTCACCCCTCCACTTT. Its translation is CASSHDKQGRDSPLHF.

This clonotype was recorded a few times. This chain uses TRBV6-1 with TRBJ2-4; no clear D gene. Trimming took 6 bases from V and 3 from J, leaving 15 bases between them. The CDR3 has 15 amino acids. Looked up from germline, CDR1 is MNHNS and CDR2 is SASEGT. In nucleotides, the CDR3 is TGTGCCAGCAGGAGACCTGGCCCGAACAAAAACATTCAGTACTTC. Amino acid sequence: CASRRPGPNKNIQYF.

The CDR3 sequence: CASRQESYEQYV. Here the CDR3 DNA reads TGTGCCAGCAGACAGGAGTCCTACGAGCAGTACGTC. The chain employs TRBV5-8 and TRBJ2-7; TRBD1 might be the D (5 bases). Germline V gene sequence: CDR1 SGHTS, CDR2 YDEGEE. The CDR3 is 12 residues long. V lost 5 bases, J lost 1 base, and 7 bases lay in between.

This clonotype was found a few times. The CDR3 loop reads CASSTTARTYEQYV. The CDR3 nucleotides are TGTGCCAGCAGCACGACAGCAAGAACCTACGAGCAGTACGTC. The chain has TRBV7-9 and TRBJ2-7, with D perhaps TRBD1 (5 bases). The CDR3 runs 14 residues. Germline lookup yields CDR1 SEHNR and CDR2 FQNEAQ (reference sequence). V was trimmed by 5 bases and J by 2 bases, leaving 13 bases between them.

This clonotype has more than one count but fewer than ten. The chain joins TRBV12-3 or TRBV12-4 to TRBJ1-2; 8 nucleotides match TRBD1. This CDR3 is 12 amino acids long. CDR3 DNA sequence: TGTGCTGTGGACAGGGTTGACGAGGGCTACACCTTC. Protein sequence: CAVDRVDEGYTF.

This clonotype appeared many times. This rearrangement joins TRBV9 to TRBJ2-4; D is unclear. Germline V gives CDR1 SGDLS, CDR2 YYNGEE. There are 15 residues in the CDR3. The ends were cut back, 0 bases at V and 6 bases at J, with 13 bases in the middle. The CDR3 reads CASSVGGRAINIQYF. CDR3 in DNA: TGTGCCAGCAGCGTAGGAGGCCGAGCGATAAACATTCAGTACTTC.

CDR3 sequence reads: CASSAGNTIYF. The CDR3 nucleotides are TGCGCCAGCAGTGCTGGAAACACCATATATTTT. The chain has TRBV10-2 and TRBJ1-3; no firm D call. V was shortened by 4 bases and J by 2 bases, with 0 bases between the two germline ends. The length of the CDR3 is 11 residues. Germline values: CDR1 WSHSY, CDR2 SAAADI.

The rearrangement uses TRBV6-1 and TRBJ2-7; no clear D. V lost 6 bases, J lost 4 bases, and 13 bases lay in between. Per the germline V gene, CDR1 is MNHNS and CDR2 is SASEGT. The CDR3 contains 13 residues. The chain's CDR3 is CASRRPPGYEQYV. The CDR3 DNA reads TGTGCCAGCAGAAGACCTCCTGGTTACGAGCAGTACGTC.

The table lists this clonotype with a few counts. The CDR3 loop is CASSPPGLLNTEAFF. The CDR3 coding sequence is TGTGCCAGCAGCCCCCCAGGGCTTTTGAACACTGAAGCTTTCTTT. The chain has TRBV7-9 and TRBJ1-1; TRBD1 might be the D (5 bases). V was shortened by 5 bases and J by 0 bases, with 13 bases between the two germline ends. The length of the CDR3 is 15 residues. The germline CDR1 and CDR2 sequences are SEHNR and FQNEAQ (reference sequence).

This chain joins TRBV6-2 or TRBV6-3 and TRBJ1-5; possible D gene TRBD1, 6 bases. Germline assignment: CDR1 MNHEY and CDR2 SVGEGT. This CDR3 comprises 16 residues. V shed 6 bases and J shed 0 bases, with 15 bases lying between them. CDR3 nucleotide sequence: TGTGCCAGCAGACCGGACAGCGGTCATAGCAATCAGCCCCAGCATTTT. This codes for CASRPDSGHSNQPQHF.

This clonotype was found a few times. V gene TRBV12-3 or TRBV12-4 combines with J gene TRBJ2-1, with D uncertain. The CDR3 extends over 15 amino acids. V lost 1 base and J lost 8, with 15 bases in between. The CDR3 region is CASSLENPFKDEQFF. CDR3 bases: TGTGCCAGCAGTTTAGAGAACCCCTTTAAGGATGAGCAGTTCTTC.

This clonotype came up many times. The V call is TRBV7-2, the J call TRBJ1-2, with D possibly matching TRBD1 (5 bases). This CDR3 is built from 14 residues. V lost 4 bases to trimming and J lost 4 bases, with 13 bases between them. In germline, CDR1 is SGHTA, CDR2 FQGNSA. The CDR3 region has the DNA TGTGCCAGCAGCTCCCCGGGGCTGAGCTATGGCTACACCTTC. Amino acid sequence: CASSSPGLSYGYTF.

A note on this clonotype: With a much larger clone just one base away, this may be a read error. The chain combines TRBV7-8 with TRBJ1-5; D not resolved. The germline V gene has CDR1 SGHVS and CDR2 FQNEAQ. The CDR3 is 14 residues long. The CDR3 coding sequence is TGTGCCAGCAGGTTGGGAGGGAGTGGTCAGGCCCAGCATTTT. Residues: CASRLGGSGQAQHF.

The J gene is TRBJ1-6, the V gene TRBV7-3; 8 bases match TRBD1. From germline, CDR1 is SGHTA and CDR2 FQGTGA. The trim removed 3 bases at V and 4 bases at J, leaving 5 bases unmatched. CDR3 length: 16 residues. CDR3 in amino acids: CASSLSGQDYNSPLHF. The DNA for the CDR3 is TGTGCCAGCAGCTTGTCGGGACAGGATTATAATTCACCCCTCCACTTT.

The chain recombines TRBV2 with TRBJ1-4, with 7 bases that match TRBD1. V trimming: 4 bases; J trimming: 11 bases; junction bases outside the gene matches: 7. This CDR3 region has 13 residues. Per germline, CDR1 SNHLY and CDR2 FYNNEI. As DNA, the CDR3 is TGTGCCAGCAGTGTGACAGGGAGGGCCAAACTGTTTTTT. This gives the protein CASSVTGRAKLFF.

Here the CDR3 DNA reads TGTGCCAGCAGCGCCCGTCCCGGGACAGACTATGAAAAACTGTTTTTT. Translation gives CASSARPGTDYEKLFF. This chain joins TRBV7-3 and TRBJ1-4, with 7 bases that match TRBD1. Germline-derived CDR1 and CDR2 are SGHTA and FQGTGA. J was trimmed by 6 bases and V by 5 bases; bases with no gene match: 12. The CDR3 covers 16 residues.

This clonotype was seen a handful of times. One end of the junction does not line up with germline, which may come from a read error. The V call is TRBV7-2, the J call TRBJ2-4, with D unresolved. The CDR3 length is 10 residues. The V gene's germline CDR1 is SGHTA and CDR2 FQGNSA. For the CDR3, the DNA is TGTGCCAGCACCCCCCAGGCCCTTGACTTC. As protein: CASTPQALDF.

The chain recombines TRBV20-1 with TRBJ2-7; D might be TRBD1 (7 bases). The CDR3 is 17 residues long. The V and J ends lost 0 bases and 5 bases respectively, with 23 bases between them. Germline lookup yields CDR1 DFQATT and CDR2 SNEGSKA (reference sequence). The CDR3 DNA reads as TGCAGTGCTAGAGACCGGGGGCAGGGGGGTTTTTCAAACGAGCAGTACGTC. This translates into CSARDRGQGGFSNEQYV.

This clonotype was detected ten times or more. CDR3 sequence (DNA): TGTGCCAGCAGCCCAGTCCCGGGACAGGGCCAGCCCCAGCATTTT. Translated, it gives CASSPVPGQGQPQHF. This sequence joins TRBV7-8 and TRBJ1-5; 9 bases are a match to TRBD1. The length of the CDR3 is 15 residues. Trimming took 5 bases from V and 7 from J; bases not matched to a gene: 9. Germline CDR1 reads SGHVS; CDR2 reads FQNEAQ.